The 9 T cell receptor beta chains below come from one sample, sequenced in a study of CXCR3-negative and CXCR3-positive naive CD8 T cells. UMI-labeled 5' RACE yielded the TRB cDNA libraries. TCRdb re-called the 5' RACE reads; every CDR3 protein appears as one record, without DNA. This table holds 6,000 to 7,500 distinct CDR3 sequences. Study-wide results and limits: For CXCR3-positive naive cells, TRB CDR3s were more hydrophobic than those of CXCR3-negative naive cells.

Their cognate antigens are unknown. Sequenced: naive CXCR3+ CD8+ T cells from blood. Subset denoted: CD45RO-CCR7+CD27+CD95- naive CD8+ T cells expressing CXCR3 (TNR3+). The receptors come from a human donor in good health. Some clones in this sample may be carry-over from other donors' samples.

Its frequency marks this clonotype as medium-sized. This rearrangement joins TRBV28 to TRBJ2-3; TCRdb reports TRBD2, a call that lacks DNA to check it against. The V gene's germline CDR1 is MDHEN and CDR2 SYDVKM. The CDR3 has 18 residues. CDR3 sequence: CACRGMASGYYGTDTQYF.

The CDR3 spells CSAPYRNYWTGVADTQYF. The chain employs TRBV20-1 and TRBJ2-3; TCRdb's D gene call, TRBD1, goes unchecked for lack of DNA. Germline V lookup: CDR1 DFQATT, CDR2 SNEGSKA (reference sequence). The CDR3 extends over 18 amino acids.

Frequency places this clonotype as medium-sized. The chain employs TRBV7-9 and TRBJ1-1; lacking DNA, the TRBD1 call made by TCRdb goes unchecked. Germline CDR1 SEHNR, CDR2 FQNEAQ (reference sequence). The CDR3 spans 14 residues. CDR3 sequence reads: CASSLQGKNTEAFF.

V is TRBV29-1 and J is TRBJ2-7; without DNA, the TCRdb call of TRBD2 cannot be checked. Per germline, CDR1 SQVTM and CDR2 ANQGSEA. The CDR3 has 14 residues. The CDR3 reads CSVVPLGLHYEQYF.

The chain joins TRBV27 to TRBJ2-7; the TRBD2 assignment by TCRdb is unverifiable without DNA. CDR3 size: 14 residues. Germline assignment: CDR1 MNHEY and CDR2 SMNVEV (reference sequence). CDR3 residues: CASSLAGLTYEQYF.

By frequency, this clonotype is medium-sized (0.01 to 0.1%). The chain carries TRBV28 and TRBJ1-1; TCRdb's D call, TRBD1, is unchecked because there is no DNA. This CDR3 is 14 amino acids long. The germline V gene has CDR1 MDHEN and CDR2 SYDVKM. The CDR3 reads CASKQGFLNTEAFF.

V is TRBV28 and J is TRBJ1-1; there is no DNA to check the TCRdb D call of TRBD1. Germline V gene lookup returns CDR1 MDHEN and CDR2 SYDVKM. CDR3 size: 14 residues. This CDR3 reads CASSSGKGGTEAFF.

According to its frequency, this clonotype is medium-sized. J is TRBJ2-7 and V is TRBV20-1. Germline CDR1 DFQATT, CDR2 SNEGSKA (reference sequence). The CDR3 is 16 amino acids. The CDR3 sequence: CSASSKFGGSWYEQYF.

The J gene is TRBJ2-7, the V gene TRBV28; TCRdb names TRBD1, which stays unverified in the absence of DNA. Germline-derived CDR1 and CDR2 are MDHEN and SYDVKM. The CDR3 runs 14 residues. The CDR3 protein is CASSDGTGDYEQYF.